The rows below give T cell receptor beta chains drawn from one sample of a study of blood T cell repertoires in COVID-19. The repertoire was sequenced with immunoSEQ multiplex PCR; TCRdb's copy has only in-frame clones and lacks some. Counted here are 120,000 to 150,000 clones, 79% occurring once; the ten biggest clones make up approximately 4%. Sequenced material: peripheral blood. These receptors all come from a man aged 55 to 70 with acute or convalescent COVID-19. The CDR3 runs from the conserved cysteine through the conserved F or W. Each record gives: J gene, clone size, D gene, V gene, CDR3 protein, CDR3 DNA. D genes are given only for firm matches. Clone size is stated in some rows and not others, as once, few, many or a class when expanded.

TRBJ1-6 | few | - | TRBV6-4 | CASSESPGTSPLHF | TGTGCCAGCAGTGAGTCTCCAGGAACTTCACCCCTCCACTTT
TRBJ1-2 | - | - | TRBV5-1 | CASSPRGTNYGYTF | TGCGCCAGCAGCCCTCGGGGGACGAACTATGGCTACACCTTC
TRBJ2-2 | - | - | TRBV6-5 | CASSSHQGPGELFF | TGTGCCAGCAGTTCACATCAGGGCCCCGGGGAGCTGTTTTTT
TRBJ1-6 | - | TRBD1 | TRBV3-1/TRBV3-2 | CASSQGVGTGANNSPLHF | TGTGCCAGCAGCCAAGGGGTCGGGACAGGAGCTAATAATTCACCCCTCCACTTT
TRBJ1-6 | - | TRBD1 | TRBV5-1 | CASRVGQGGNSPLHF | TGCGCCAGCAGGGTTGGACAGGGTGGTAATTCACCCCTCCACTTT
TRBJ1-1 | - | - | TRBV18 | CASSPTSEATEAFF | TGTGCCAGCTCACCTACCTCCGAGGCCACTGAAGCTTTCTTT
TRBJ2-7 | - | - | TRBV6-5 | CASRLANSYEQYF | TGTGCCAGCAGGCTAGCGAACTCCTACGAGCAGTACTTC
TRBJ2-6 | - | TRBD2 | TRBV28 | CASSPSGTISGANVLTF | TGTGCCAGCAGCCCTAGCGGAACGATCTCTGGGGCCAACGTCCTGACTTTC
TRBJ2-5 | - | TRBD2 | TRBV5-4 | CASSISGSLQETQYF | TGTGCCAGCAGCATTAGCGGGAGCCTCCAAGAGACCCAGTACTTC
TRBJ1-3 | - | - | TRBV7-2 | CASSLEGRAGNTIYF | TGTGCCAGCAGCTTAGAAGGCAGGGCTGGAAACACCATATATTTT
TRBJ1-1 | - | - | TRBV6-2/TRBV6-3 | CASSYPIPATAEAFF | TGTGCCAGCAGTTACCCGATACCCGCTACTGCTGAAGCTTTCTTT
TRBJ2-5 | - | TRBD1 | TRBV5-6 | CATRAGGQGAETQYF | TGTGCCACCAGAGCGGGCGGACAGGGGGCGGAGACCCAGTACTTC
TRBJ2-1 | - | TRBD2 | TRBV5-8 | CASSPFRGVENEQFF | TGTGCCAGCAGCCCCTTCCGGGGGGTTGAGAATGAGCAGTTCTTC
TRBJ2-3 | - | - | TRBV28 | CASSLDSLDTQYF | TGTGCCAGCAGTTTAGACTCTTTAGATACGCAGTATTTT
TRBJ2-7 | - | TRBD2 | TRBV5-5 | CASSFLAGGYEQYF | TGTGCCAGCAGCTTTTTAGCGGGAGGATACGAGCAGTACTTC
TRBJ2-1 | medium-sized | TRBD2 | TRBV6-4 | CASSDHASGSSEQFF | TGTGCCAGCAGTGACCATGCTAGCGGGAGTAGTGAGCAGTTCTTC
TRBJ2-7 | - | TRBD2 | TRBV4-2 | CASSQGTSGSTGDEQYF | TGTGCCAGCAGCCAGGGGACTAGCGGGAGTACTGGCGACGAGCAGTACTTC
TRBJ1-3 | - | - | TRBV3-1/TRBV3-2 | CASSQDQGLPPRNTIYF | TGTGCCAGCAGCCAAGACCAAGGACTGCCGCCGCGGAACACCATATATTTT
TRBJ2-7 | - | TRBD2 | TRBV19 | CASSIEAGGPGEQYF | TGTGCCAGTAGTATAGAAGCGGGAGGGCCTGGAGAGCAGTACTTC
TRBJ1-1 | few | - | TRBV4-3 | CASSHVPGELAFF | TGCGCCAGCAGCCATGTCCCAGGGGAGCTGGCTTTCTTT
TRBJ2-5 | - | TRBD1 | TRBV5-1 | CASSWDRGQETQYF | TGCGCCAGCAGCTGGGACAGGGGGCAAGAGACCCAGTACTTC
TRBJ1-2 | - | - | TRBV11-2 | CASSDNLHRANYGYTF | TGTGCCAGCAGCGACAACCTACATCGAGCTAACTATGGCTACACCTTC
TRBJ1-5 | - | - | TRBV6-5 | CASSYSGGEGPQHF | TGTGCCAGCAGTTACTCAGGGGGAGAAGGTCCCCAGCATTTT